This T cell receptor (beta chain) was identified in a study of cytomegalovirus exposure and HLA in healthy donors. Germline V gene lookup returns CDR1 MNHEY and CDR2 SVGAGI. There are 15 residues in the CDR3. With 4 bases removed from V and 3 bases from J, the gap between germline ends came to 15 bases. The PCR contained 60 Vbeta and 13 Jbeta primers. Here immunoSEQ multiplex PCR was the method, and the copy in TCRdb shows in-frame clones only, minus some. The top ten clones hold approximately 4.8% of a sample with about 150,000 clones, roughly 77% of them seen once. Sequenced material: PBMCs. The chain uses TRBV6-5 and TRBJ2-5; TRBD1 might be the D (6 bases). The sequence was obtained from a man aged 25 to 45 in good health. CDR3 sequence: CASSLTWTAEETQYF. As DNA, the CDR3 is TGTGCCAGCAGTTTGACTTGGACAGCAGAAGAGACCCAGTACTTC.